These T cell receptor beta chains were read from a single sample in a study of T cell responses to AZD1222 COVID-19 vaccine. The data were produced by immunoSEQ multiplex PCR, yet TCRdb's version contains in-frame clones alone and is incomplete. The table records 100,000 to 150,000 clones, around nine tenths of them present only once. Material: peripheral blood, obtained on day 0 of AZD1222 vaccination. The receptors stem from an adult in good health. CDR3s include the opening cysteine and the closing phenylalanine or tryptophan.

>TRBJ1-1|TRBV28
CASNQTPQGNTEAFF
>TRBJ2-1|TRBV11-3
CASSLRSTRVYNEQFF
>TRBJ2-5|TRBV29-1
CSVGVAKGGKSQETQYF
>TRBJ1-1|TRBV29-1
CSVPLRPGASEAFF
>TRBJ2-1|TRBV27
CASSSPPGNEQFF
>TRBJ1-3|TRBV3-1/TRBV3-2
CASSQDLWNWHF
>TRBJ2-7|TRBV23-1
CASSADRGSHEQYF
>TRBJ2-1|TRBV29-1
CSVEGLPQGDPRDNEQFF
>TRBJ1-2|TRBV5-1
CASTLGQGAYTF
>TRBJ1-2|TRBV6-5
CASSLRLNYGYTF
>TRBJ2-2|TRBV9
CASSVEASGVTGELFF
>TRBJ1-2|TRBV14
CASSQGSANYGYTF
>TRBJ1-3|TRBV4-1
CASSLGRSSGNTIYF
>TRBJ1-4|TRBV7-9
CASSDTRGDGEKLFF
>TRBJ2-7|TRBV5-6
CASSLGQGRGIEQYF
>TRBJ1-5|TRBV6-5
CASRETGVQPQHF
>TRBJ2-5|TRBV6-2/TRBV6-3
CASSPTSGETQYF
>TRBJ2-7|TRBV14
CASSQDMGTGTYEQYF
>TRBJ2-2|TRBV27
CASSFTGGTGELFF
>TRBJ1-3|TRBV19
CASVDTAKGNTIYF
>TRBJ2-1|TRBV27
CASSTQSYNEQFF
>TRBJ2-3|TRBV2
CASREAGAATDTQYF
>TRBJ1-3|TRBV6-1
CASSESGSGNTIYF
>TRBJ2-1|TRBV5-4
CASSQRLAGRIEQFF
>TRBJ1-4|TRBV30
CAWSPGGRINEKLFF
>TRBJ2-2|TRBV4-3
CASSQDMSRGLAGELFF
>TRBJ1-5|TRBV18
CASSPGPNQPQHF
>TRBJ2-6|TRBV27
CASSPQGQGDTGANVLTF
>TRBJ1-5|TRBV11-1
CASSLAGTVDQPQHF
>TRBJ1-1|TRBV7-9
CASSSASQREAFF
>TRBJ2-1|TRBV27
CASSLSRRNEQFF
>TRBJ1-5|TRBV5-5
CASSRANQPQHF
>TRBJ2-7|TRBV28
CASSPPRDPSYEQYF
>TRBJ2-2|TRBV9
CASSVDVGEAGELFF
>TRBJ1-2|TRBV24-1
CATSEGGYGYTF
>TRBJ1-2|TRBV7-2
CASSPGQGASYGYTF
>TRBJ2-1|TRBV6-1
CASSEGLAGVGYNEQFF
>TRBJ1-2|TRBV7-3
CASSLEPSGSHGYTF
>TRBJ1-5|TRBV7-6
CASSPYLGQGNSNQPQHF
>TRBJ2-1|TRBV11-1
CASSLGPGNEQFF
>TRBJ2-1|TRBV19
CASSILGQDEQFF
>TRBJ1-1|TRBV19
CASSIGALEAFF
>TRBJ2-7|TRBV10-3
CAISELDRLYEQYF
>TRBJ2-7|TRBV5-4
CASNPPPRDRRYEQYF
>TRBJ1-2|TRBV10-3
CAISEVDREGGYTF
>TRBJ1-1|TRBV4-1
CASSEMWAGNTEAFF
>TRBJ1-2|TRBV10-2
CASAGGTGGFYGYTF
>TRBJ2-3|TRBV10-3
CATLGTSGSRDTQYF
>TRBJ2-3|TRBV9
CASSVATRGAPRADTQYF
>TRBJ1-1|TRBV11-2
CASSFRGQMNTEAFF
>TRBJ2-4|TRBV5-4
CASSSRSSLVQYF
>TRBJ1-6|TRBV19
CASTVEAAGGNSPLHF
>TRBJ1-4|TRBV7-9
CATTGRGPSEKLFF
>TRBJ1-5|TRBV27
CASSLSGALGYVQPQHF
>TRBJ2-2|TRBV5-6
CASSHFGGELFF
>TRBJ1-6|TRBV7-3
CASSFDGNSPLHF
>TRBJ2-3|TRBV5-4
CASSHTTSGRAVDTQYF
>TRBJ1-1|TRBV6-2/TRBV6-3
CASSWRRDRRPEAFF
>TRBJ1-2|TRBV25-1
CASSESTGYGYTF